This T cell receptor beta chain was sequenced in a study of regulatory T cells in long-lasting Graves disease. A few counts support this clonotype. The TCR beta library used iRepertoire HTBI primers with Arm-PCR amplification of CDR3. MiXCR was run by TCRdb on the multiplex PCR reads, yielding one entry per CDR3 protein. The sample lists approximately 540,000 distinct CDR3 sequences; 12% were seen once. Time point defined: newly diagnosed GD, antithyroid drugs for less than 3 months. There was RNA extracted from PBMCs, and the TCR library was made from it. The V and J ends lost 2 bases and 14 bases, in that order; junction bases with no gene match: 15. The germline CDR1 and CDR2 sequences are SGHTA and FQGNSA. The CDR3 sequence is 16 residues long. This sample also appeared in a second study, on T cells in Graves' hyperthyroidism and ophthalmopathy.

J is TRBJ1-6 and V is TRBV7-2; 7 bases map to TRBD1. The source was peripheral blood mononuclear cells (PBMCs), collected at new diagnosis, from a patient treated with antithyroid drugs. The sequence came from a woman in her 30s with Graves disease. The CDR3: CASSLFGPGTAASLHF. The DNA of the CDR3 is TGTGCCAGCAGCTTATTTGGCCCAGGGACAGCCGCGTCCCTCCACTTT.